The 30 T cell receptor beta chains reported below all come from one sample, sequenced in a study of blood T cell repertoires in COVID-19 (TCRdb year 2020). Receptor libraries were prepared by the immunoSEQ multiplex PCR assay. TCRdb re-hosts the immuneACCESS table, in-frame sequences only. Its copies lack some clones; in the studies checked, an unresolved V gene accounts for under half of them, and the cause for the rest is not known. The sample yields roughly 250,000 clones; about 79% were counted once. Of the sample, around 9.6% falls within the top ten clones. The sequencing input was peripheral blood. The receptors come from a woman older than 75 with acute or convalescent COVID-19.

This CDR3 reads CASSVGTGTGNTIYF. The CDR3 DNA reads as TGTGCCAGCAGCGTGGGGACAGGGACAGGAAACACCATATATTTT. The rearrangement uses TRBV2 and TRBJ1-3, with 9 bases that match TRBD1. CDR3 size: 15 residues. V lost 6 bases to trimming and J lost 4 bases; unmatched junction nucleotides: 7. Germline loops: CDR1 SNHLY, CDR2 FYNNEI.

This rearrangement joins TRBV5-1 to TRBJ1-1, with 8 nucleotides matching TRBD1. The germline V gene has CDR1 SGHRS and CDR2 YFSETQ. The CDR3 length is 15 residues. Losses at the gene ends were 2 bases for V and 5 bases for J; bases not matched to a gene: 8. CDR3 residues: CASSFRGTGGTEAFF. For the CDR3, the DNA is TGCGCCAGCAGCTTTAGAGGGACAGGAGGGACTGAAGCTTTCTTT. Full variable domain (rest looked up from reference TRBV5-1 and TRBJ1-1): KAGVTQTPRYLIKTRGQQVTLSCSPISGHRSVSWYQQTPGQGLQFLFEYFSETQRNKGNFPGRFSGRQFSNSRSEMNVSTLELGDSALYLCASSFRGTGGTEAFFGQGTRLTVV.

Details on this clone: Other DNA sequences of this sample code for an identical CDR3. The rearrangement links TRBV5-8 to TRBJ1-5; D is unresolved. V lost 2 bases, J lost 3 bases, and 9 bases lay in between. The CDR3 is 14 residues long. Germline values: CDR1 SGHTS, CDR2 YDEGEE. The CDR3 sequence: CASSFGQVNQPQHF. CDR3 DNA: TGTGCCAGCAGCTTTGGGCAGGTCAATCAGCCCCAGCATTTT. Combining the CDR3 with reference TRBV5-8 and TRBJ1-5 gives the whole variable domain EAGVTQSPTHLIKTRGQQATLRCSPISGHTSVYWYQQALGLGLQFLLWYDEGEERNRGNFPPRFSGRQFPNYSSELNVNALELEDSALYLCASSFGQVNQPQHFGDGTRLSIL.

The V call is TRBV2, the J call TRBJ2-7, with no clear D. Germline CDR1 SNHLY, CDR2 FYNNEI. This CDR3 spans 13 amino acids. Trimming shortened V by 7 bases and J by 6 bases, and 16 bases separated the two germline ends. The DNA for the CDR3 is TGTGCCAGCATCCCCTCCCGGGTAGGCGAGCAGTACTTC. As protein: CASIPSRVGEQYF.

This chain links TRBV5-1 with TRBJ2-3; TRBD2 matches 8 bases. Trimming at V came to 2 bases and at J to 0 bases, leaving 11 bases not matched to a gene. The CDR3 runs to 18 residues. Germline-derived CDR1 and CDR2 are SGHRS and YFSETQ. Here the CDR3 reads CASSFAPGGPQSTDTQYF. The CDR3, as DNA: TGCGCCAGCAGCTTCGCGCCGGGGGGGCCTCAAAGCACAGATACGCAGTATTTT.

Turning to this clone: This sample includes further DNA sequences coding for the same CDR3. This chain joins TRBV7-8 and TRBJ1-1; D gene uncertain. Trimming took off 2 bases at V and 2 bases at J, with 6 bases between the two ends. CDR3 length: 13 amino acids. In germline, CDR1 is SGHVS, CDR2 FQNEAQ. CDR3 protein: CASSLSGNTEAFF. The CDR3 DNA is TGTGCCAGCAGCTTAAGCGGCAACACTGAAGCTTTCTTT.

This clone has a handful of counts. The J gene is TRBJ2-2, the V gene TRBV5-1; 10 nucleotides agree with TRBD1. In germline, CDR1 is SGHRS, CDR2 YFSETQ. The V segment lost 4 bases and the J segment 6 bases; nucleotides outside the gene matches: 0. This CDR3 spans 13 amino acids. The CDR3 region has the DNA TGCGCCAGCAGCGGACAGGGGGCCGGGGAGCTGTTTTTT. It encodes CASSGQGAGELFF.

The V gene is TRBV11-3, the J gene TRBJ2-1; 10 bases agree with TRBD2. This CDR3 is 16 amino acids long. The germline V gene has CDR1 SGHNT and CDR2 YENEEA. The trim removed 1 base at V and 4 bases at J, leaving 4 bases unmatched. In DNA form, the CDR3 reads TGTGCCAGCAGCTTAGGAGCGGGGGGGGTATACAATGAGCAGTTCTTC. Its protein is CASSLGAGGVYNEQFF. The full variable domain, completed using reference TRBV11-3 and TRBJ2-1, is EAGVVQSPRYKIIEKKQPVAFWCNPISGHNTLYWYLQNLGQGPELLIRYENEEAVDDSQLPKDRFSAERLKGVDSTLKIQPAELGDSAVYLCASSLGAGGVYNEQFFGPGTRLTVL.

In DNA form, the CDR3 reads TGTGCCAGCAGCTTGAGTCTCGGGGTACGGGGATACGAGCAGTACTTC. Translating it yields CASSLSLGVRGYEQYF. The V gene is TRBV5-6, the J gene TRBJ2-7; the D gene is possibly TRBD2 (5 bases). Germline V gene sequence: CDR1 SGHDT, CDR2 YYEEEE. The CDR3 runs 16 residues. Between the trimmed V and J ends, which lost 1 base and 4 bases, there was a span of 18 bases.

CDR3 coding DNA: TGTGCCAGCAAGGGGGAGACTCGCGAAAAACTGTTTTTT. Translation gives CASKGETREKLFF. The chain has TRBV2 and TRBJ1-4; a weak D match, TRBD1 (6 bases). With 7 bases removed from V and 8 bases from J, the gap between germline ends came to 14 bases. Germline values: CDR1 SNHLY, CDR2 FYNNEI. This CDR3 is 13 amino acids long. The full variable domain, its missing parts supplied by reference TRBV2 and TRBJ1-4, is EPEVTQTPSHQVTQMGQEVILRCVPISNHLYFYWYRQILGQKVEFLVSFYNNEISEKSEIFDDQFSVERPDGSNFTLKIRSTKLEDSAMYFCASKGETREKLFFGSGTQLSVL.

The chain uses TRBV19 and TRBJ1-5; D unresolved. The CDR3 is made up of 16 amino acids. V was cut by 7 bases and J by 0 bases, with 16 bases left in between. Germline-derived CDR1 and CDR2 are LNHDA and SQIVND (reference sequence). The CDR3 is CASTTWADYSNQPQHF. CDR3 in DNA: TGTGCCAGTACCACCTGGGCAGATTATAGCAATCAGCCCCAGCATTTT.

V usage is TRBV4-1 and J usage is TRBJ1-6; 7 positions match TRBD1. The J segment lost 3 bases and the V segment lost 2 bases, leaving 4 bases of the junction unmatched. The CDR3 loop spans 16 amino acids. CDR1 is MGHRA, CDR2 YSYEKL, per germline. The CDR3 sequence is CASSQTGAGYNSPLHF. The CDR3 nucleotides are TGCGCCAGCAGCCAAACAGGGGCCGGCTATAATTCACCCCTCCACTTT.

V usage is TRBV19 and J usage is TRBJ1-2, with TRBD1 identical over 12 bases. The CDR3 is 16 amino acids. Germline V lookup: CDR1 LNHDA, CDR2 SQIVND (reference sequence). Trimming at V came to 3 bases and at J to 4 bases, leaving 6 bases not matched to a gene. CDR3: CASSMTGTGGIYGYTF. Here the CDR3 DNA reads TGTGCCAGTAGTATGACAGGGACAGGGGGCATCTATGGCTACACCTTC.

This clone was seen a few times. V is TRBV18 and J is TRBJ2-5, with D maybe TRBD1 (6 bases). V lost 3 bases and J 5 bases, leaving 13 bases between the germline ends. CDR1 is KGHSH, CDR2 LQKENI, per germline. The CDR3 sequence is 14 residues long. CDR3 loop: CASSPGTRRETQYF. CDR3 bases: TGTGCCAGCTCACCCGGGACAAGGCGCGAGACCCAGTACTTC.

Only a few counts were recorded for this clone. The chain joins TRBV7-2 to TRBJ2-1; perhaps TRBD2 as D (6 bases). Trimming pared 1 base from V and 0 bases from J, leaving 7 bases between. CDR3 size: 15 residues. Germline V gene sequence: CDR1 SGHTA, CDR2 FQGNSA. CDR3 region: CASSLVADSYNEQFF. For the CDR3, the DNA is TGTGCCAGCAGCTTAGTAGCGGACTCCTACAATGAGCAGTTCTTC. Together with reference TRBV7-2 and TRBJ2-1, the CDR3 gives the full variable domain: GAGVSQSPSNKVTEKGKDVELRCDPISGHTALYWYRQSLGQGLEFLIYFQGNSAPDKSGLPSDRFSAERTGGSVSTLTIQRTQQEDSAVYLCASSLVADSYNEQFFGPGTRLTVL.

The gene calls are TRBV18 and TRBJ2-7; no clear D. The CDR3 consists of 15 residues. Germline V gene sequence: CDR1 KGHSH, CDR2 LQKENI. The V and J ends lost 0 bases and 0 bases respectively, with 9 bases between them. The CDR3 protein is CASSPPSSPSYEQYF. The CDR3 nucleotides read TGTGCCAGCTCACCACCTTCATCCCCCTCCTACGAGCAGTACTTC.

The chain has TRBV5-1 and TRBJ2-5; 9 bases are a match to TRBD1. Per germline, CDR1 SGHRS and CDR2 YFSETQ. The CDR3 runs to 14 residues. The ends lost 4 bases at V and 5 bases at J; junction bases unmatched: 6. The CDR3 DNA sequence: TGCGCCAGCAGCCCCACAGGGGGCGCGGAGACCCAGTACTTC. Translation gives CASSPTGGAETQYF.

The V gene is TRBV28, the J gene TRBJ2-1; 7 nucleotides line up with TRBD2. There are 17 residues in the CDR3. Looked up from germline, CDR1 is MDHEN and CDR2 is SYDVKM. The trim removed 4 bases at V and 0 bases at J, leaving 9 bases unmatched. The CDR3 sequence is CASSSNPAGSSYNEQFF. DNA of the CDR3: TGTGCCAGCAGTTCCAACCCAGCGGGGAGCTCCTACAATGAGCAGTTCTTC.

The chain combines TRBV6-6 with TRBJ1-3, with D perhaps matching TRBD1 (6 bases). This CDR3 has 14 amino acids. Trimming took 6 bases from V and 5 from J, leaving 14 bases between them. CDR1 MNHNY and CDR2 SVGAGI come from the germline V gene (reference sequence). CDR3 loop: CASSPRGGRNTIYF. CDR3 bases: TGTGCCAGCAGCCCCAGGGGTGGTAGAAACACCATATATTTT.

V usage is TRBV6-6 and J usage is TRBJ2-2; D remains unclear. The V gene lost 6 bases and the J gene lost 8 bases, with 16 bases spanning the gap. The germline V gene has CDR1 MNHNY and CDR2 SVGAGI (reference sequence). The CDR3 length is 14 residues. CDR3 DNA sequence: TGTGCCAGCAGCCATTCGGGTATTTCGGGGGAGCTGTTTTTT. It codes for CASSHSGISGELFF.

This CDR3 is CASSRGTLNNEQFF. As DNA, the CDR3 is TGTGCCAGCAGCCGCGGGACCCTGAACAATGAGCAGTTCTTC. The chain is built from TRBV5-6 and TRBJ2-1; maybe TRBD2 (6 bases). The germline gives CDR1 SGHDT, CDR2 YYEEEE. Trimming left V 4 bases short and J 5 bases short, with 13 bases between. CDR3 length equals 14 residues.

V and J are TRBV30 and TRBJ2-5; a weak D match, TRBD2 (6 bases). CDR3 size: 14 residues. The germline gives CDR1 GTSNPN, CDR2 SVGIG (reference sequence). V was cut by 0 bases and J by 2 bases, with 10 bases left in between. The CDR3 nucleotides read TGTGCCTGGAGTGTACGGGCGGGACAAGAGACCCAGTACTTC. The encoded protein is CAWSVRAGQETQYF. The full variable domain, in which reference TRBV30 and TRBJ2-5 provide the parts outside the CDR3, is SQTIHQWPATLVQPVGSPLSLECTVEGTSNPNLYWYRQAAGRGLQLLFYSVGIGQISSEVPQNLSASRPQDRQFILSSKKLLLSDSGFYLCAWSVRAGQETQYFGPGTRLLVL.

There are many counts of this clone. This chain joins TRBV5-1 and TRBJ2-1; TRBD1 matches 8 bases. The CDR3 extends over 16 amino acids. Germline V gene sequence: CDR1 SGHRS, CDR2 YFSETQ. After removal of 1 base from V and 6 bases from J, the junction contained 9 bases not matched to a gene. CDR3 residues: CASSLTGTGRVNEQFF. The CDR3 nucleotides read TGCGCCAGCAGCTTGACGGGGACAGGAAGGGTCAATGAGCAGTTCTTC.

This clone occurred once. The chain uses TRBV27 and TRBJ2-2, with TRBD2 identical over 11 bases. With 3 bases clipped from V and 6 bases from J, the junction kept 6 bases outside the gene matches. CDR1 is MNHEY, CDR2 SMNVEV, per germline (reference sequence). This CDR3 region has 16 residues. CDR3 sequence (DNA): TGTGCCAGCAGTTTCTATAGCGGGGGGGCCTCCGGGGAGCTGTTTTTT. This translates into CASSFYSGGASGELFF.

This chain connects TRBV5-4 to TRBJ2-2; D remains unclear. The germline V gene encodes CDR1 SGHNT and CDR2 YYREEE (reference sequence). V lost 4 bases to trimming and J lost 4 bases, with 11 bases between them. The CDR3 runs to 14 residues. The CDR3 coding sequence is TGTGCCAGCAGCGCCATGCCAGGCACCGGGGAGCTGTTTTTT. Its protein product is CASSAMPGTGELFF.

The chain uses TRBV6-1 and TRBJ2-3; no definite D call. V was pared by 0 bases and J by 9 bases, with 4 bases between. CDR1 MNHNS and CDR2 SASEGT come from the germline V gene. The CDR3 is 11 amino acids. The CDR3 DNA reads TGTGCCAGCAGTGAAGCCCCAACGCAGTATTTT. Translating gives CASSEAPTQYF.

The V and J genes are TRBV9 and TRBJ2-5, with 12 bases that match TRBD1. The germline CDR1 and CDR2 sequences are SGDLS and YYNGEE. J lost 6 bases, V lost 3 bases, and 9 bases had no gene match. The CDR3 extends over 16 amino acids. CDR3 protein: CASSGRGTGGVKTQYF. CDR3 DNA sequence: TGTGCCAGCAGCGGAAGAGGGACAGGGGGCGTTAAGACCCAGTACTTC.

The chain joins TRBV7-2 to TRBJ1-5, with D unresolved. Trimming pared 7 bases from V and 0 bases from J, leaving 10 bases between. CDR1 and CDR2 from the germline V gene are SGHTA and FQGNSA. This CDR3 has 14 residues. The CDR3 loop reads CASTLYGSNQPQHF. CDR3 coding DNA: TGTGCCAGCACCCTATACGGTAGCAATCAGCCCCAGCATTTT.

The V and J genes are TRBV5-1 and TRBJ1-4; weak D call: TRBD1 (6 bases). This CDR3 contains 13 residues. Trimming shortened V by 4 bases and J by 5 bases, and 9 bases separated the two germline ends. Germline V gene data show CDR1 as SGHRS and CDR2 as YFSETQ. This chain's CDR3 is CASSNQGNEKLFF. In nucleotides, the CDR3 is TGCGCCAGCAGCAACCAGGGGAATGAAAAACTGTTTTTT.

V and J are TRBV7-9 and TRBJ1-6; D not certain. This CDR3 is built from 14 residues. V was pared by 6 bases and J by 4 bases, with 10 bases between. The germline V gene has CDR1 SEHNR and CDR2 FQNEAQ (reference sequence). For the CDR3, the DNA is TGTGCCAGCAGTTTGGCGGCTTATAATTCACCCCTCCACTTT. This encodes CASSLAAYNSPLHF.